The entry below describes one TCR beta chain. The target antigen is unknown. This entry belongs to a study of cytomegalovirus exposure and HLA in healthy donors. Study findings and constraints: The investigators catalogued some 150 TCR beta chains as cytomegalovirus-associated. Earlier analysis yielded a pattern in which most TCR beta V segments were productive about 87% or about 30% of the time. Relative to the approximately 680-donor mean, N-insertions were reportedly fewer in an Asian-associated ancestry cluster in a later analysis. More clonal expansion characterized HLA-associated TCR beta chains than equally common others in a later analysis.

PCR amplification relied on 60 Vbeta primers (plus 13 Jbeta primers). TCRdb's table, derived via immunoSEQ multiplex PCR, lists solely in-frame clones and lacks some. The sample holds 100,000 to 150,000 clones, 70% to 90% seen once. The TCR sequence derives from a man aged 18 to 29 in good health and CMV-seropositive. Input material: PBMCs.

The CDR3 DNA reads as TGTGCCAGCAGCTTAGGGGAGAACACTGAAGCTTTCTTT. Its translation: CASSLGENTEAFF. The V gene is TRBV5-6, the J gene TRBJ1-1; TRBD1 is a possible D gene (5 bases). Trimming took off 2 bases at V and 1 base at J, with 6 bases between the two ends. The CDR3 extends over 13 amino acids. Germline lookup yields CDR1 SGHDT and CDR2 YYEEEE.